Listed here are 7 T cell receptor beta chains from one sample, sequenced in a study of cytomegalovirus exposure and HLA in healthy donors (dated by TCRdb to 2016 to 2017). The receptor library was made with the immunoSEQ multiplex PCR assay. The multiplex PCR relied on a mix of 60 forward primers for TCR Vbeta segments and 13 reverse primers for TCR Jbeta segments. The table was pulled from immuneACCESS by TCRdb, which kept in-frame rearrangements only. Such tables lose some clones; where checked, under half of the loss comes from unresolved V genes, and the rest has no known cause. In this sample the table shows 150,000 to 200,000 clones, around 76% of which occur a single time. The ten largest clones add up to around 1.5% of the sample. Sequencing was done on a sample of PBMCs. The receptors shown here come from a man aged 40-55 years in good health and CMV-seronegative.

The chain is built from TRBV6-6 and TRBJ2-1, with 8 bases lining up with TRBD2. Looked up from germline, CDR1 is MNHNY and CDR2 is SVGAGI (reference sequence). V gave up 5 bases and J gave up 5 bases; unmatched junction bases: 11. The CDR3 length is 16 residues. DNA of the CDR3: TGTGCCAGCAGTGGCTCACTAGCGGCGCGCAACAATGAGCAGTTCTTC. Translation: CASSGSLAARNNEQFF.

This clone was counted once. This rearrangement joins TRBV7-2 to TRBJ2-2; no clear D. This CDR3 is built from 14 residues. The germline V gene has CDR1 SGHTA and CDR2 FQGNSA. V gave up 5 bases and J gave up 1 base, with 8 bases separating them. CDR3 coding DNA: TGTGCCAGCAGCCCGCCGGGGAACACCGGGGAGCTGTTTTTT. It codes for CASSPPGNTGELFF.

This clone was detected a few times. The gene calls are TRBV18 and TRBJ1-3, with a possible D match to TRBD1 (6 bases). Germline V gene sequence: CDR1 KGHSH, CDR2 LQKENI. The CDR3 is 15 amino acids. V was trimmed by 9 bases and J by 6 bases, leaving 21 bases between them. The CDR3, as DNA: TGTGCCAGTTCCATCACCAAGGGGACACAAAACACCATATATTTT. Amino acids: CASSITKGTQNTIYF. Drawing the rest from reference TRBV18 and TRBJ1-3, the complete variable domain is NAGVMQNPRHLVRRRGQEARLRCSPMKGHSHVYWYRQLPEEGLKFMVYLQKENIIDESGMPKERFSAEFPKEGPSILRIQQVVRGDSAAYFCASSITKGTQNTIYFGEGSWLTVV.

The genes are TRBV7-3 and TRBJ1-1, with 10 bases that match TRBD1. V lost 4 bases and J lost 4; bases outside the gene matches: 6. In germline, CDR1 is SGHTA, CDR2 FQGTGA. The CDR3 spans 15 residues. As DNA, the CDR3 is TGTGCCAGCAGCTACGGGGACAGGGGCAGCACTGAAGCTTTCTTT. Encoded protein: CASSYGDRGSTEAFF. Complete variable domain (other parts from reference TRBV7-3 and TRBJ1-1): GAGVSQTPSNKVTEKGKYVELRCDPISGHTALYWYRQSLGQGPEFLIYFQGTGAADDSGLPNDRFFAVRPEGSVSTLKIQRTERGDSAVYLCASSYGDRGSTEAFFGQGTRLTVV.

This rearrangement joins TRBV2 to TRBJ1-2, with TRBD1 identical over 8 bases. Germline CDR1 reads SNHLY; CDR2 reads FYNNEI. Trimming at V came to 5 bases and at J to 4 bases, leaving 12 bases not matched to a gene. CDR3 length: 16 amino acids. The CDR3 coding sequence is TGTGCCAGCAGTAACCACCTCAGGGGGCCAAGCTATGGCTACACCTTC. This gives the protein CASSNHLRGPSYGYTF. Full variable domain (missing parts from reference TRBV2 and TRBJ1-2): EPEVTQTPSHQVTQMGQEVILRCVPISNHLYFYWYRQILGQKVEFLVSFYNNEISEKSEIFDDQFSVERPDGSNFTLKIRSTKLEDSAMYFCASSNHLRGPSYGYTFGSGTRLTVV.

This clone was seen once. CDR3 amino acids: CASSPGTTTQETQYF. The CDR3 DNA is TGTGCCAGCAGCCCCGGGACTACTACCCAAGAGACCCAGTACTTC. This chain connects TRBV7-9 to TRBJ2-5; 7 bases fit TRBD2. The V segment lost 5 bases and the J segment 1 base; nucleotides outside the gene matches: 7. Germline V lookup: CDR1 SEHNR, CDR2 FQNEAQ (reference sequence). The CDR3 has 15 residues.

The chain uses TRBV6-5 and TRBJ2-5, with TRBD2 matching over 9 bases. Germline CDR1 is MNHEY and CDR2 is SVGAGI. This CDR3 is 15 amino acids long. V gave up 5 bases and J gave up 9 bases; unmatched junction bases: 13. The CDR3 sequence: CASSRGTSTMEAQYF. CDR3 DNA sequence: TGTGCCAGCAGTCGCGGGACTAGCACAATGGAGGCCCAGTACTTC.